This T cell receptor beta chain is drawn from a study of blood T cell repertoires in COVID-19. On the study more broadly: The cDNA or gDNA used as material had been derived from T cells, B-cell-depleted T cells, or PBMCs.

Per germline, CDR1 WSHSY and CDR2 SAAADI. The CDR3 is 14 amino acids. The V end was cut by 2 bases, the J end by 0 bases, with 4 bases between. Residents of approximately 25 US areas, aged about 18 to 89 years, made up the participants. Participants reported their clinical history, and cohort assignment relied on those reports. Produced via immunoSEQ multiplex PCR; TCRdb's table is partial and in-frame only. This table has nearly 400,000 clones, roughly 90% appearing once. Sequencing was done on a sample of PBMCs or T cells enriched from blood (not recorded which). This chain uses TRBV10-2 with TRBJ1-4; D is undetermined. This clonotype was obtained from a woman aged 30 to 39 who had recovered from COVID-19. CDR3 sequence: CASSEDTTNEKLFF. For the CDR3, the DNA is TGCGCCAGCAGTGAGGACACAACTAATGAAAAACTGTTTTTT.